Given below is one T cell receptor (beta chain) in context. Authors' analysis steps: Estimated nucleated cell counts came from reference gene primer amplification. Using immunoSEQ multiplex PCR, the repertoire was profiled, and TCRdb retains in-frame clones only, with some absent. Clonal size and the V and J genes are those of that table, whereas D and trimming came from the DNA. This sample has 300,000 to 450,000 clones, with 85% found just once. The data stem from a study of blood T cell repertoires in COVID-19. About the research overall: Material from acute and convalescent COVID-19 was sourced from the United States, Italy and Spain.

The ends were cut back, 6 bases at V and 6 bases at J, with 12 bases in the middle. This CDR3 has 12 residues. The germline V gene has CDR1 SEHNR and CDR2 FQNEAQ (reference sequence). Sequencing was carried out using peripheral blood. The source of this sequence is a woman aged 18-29 years with acute or convalescent COVID-19. The chain is built from TRBV7-9 and TRBJ2-7, with D perhaps TRBD1 (6 bases). The CDR3 DNA reads TGTGCCAGCAGACAGGGCGTAGGCGAGCAGTACTTC. Its protein is CASRQGVGEQYF. Looking up the rest from reference TRBV7-9 and TRBJ2-7 gives the full variable domain: DTGVSQNPRHKITKRGQNVTFRCDPISEHNRLYWYRQTLGQGPEFLTYFQNEAQLEKSRLLSDRFSAERPKGSFSTLEIQRTEQGDSAMYLCASRQGVGEQYFGPGTRLTVT.